This T cell receptor beta chain was obtained from a study of T cell clonality in common variable immunodeficiency. Study observations and caveats: The cause of increased CVID clonality remains unclear without subpopulation sequencing. Reportedly, TCR beta sequences from common variable immunodeficiency showed fewer deletions and N-nucleotide insertions. CVID subjects had higher TCRbeta clonality than healthy controls, most marked in about a third.

As for this clone: The target antigen is unknown.

Control and CVID samples contributed equal amounts of genomic DNA. The protocol was immunoSEQ multiplex PCR, while the TCRdb copy is restricted to in-frame clones and leaves out a portion. The sample yields tens of thousands of clones, without any singletons. The sequencing input was peripheral blood mononuclear cells. The origin of this receptor is a person aged 18 to 75 in good health.

The CDR3 protein is CAPSETSGSLDEQFF. The part of the CDR3 DNA that was read is TGTGCCCCCTCCGAGACTAGCGGGAGTCTCGATGAG. V gene TRBV2 combines with J gene TRBJ2-1; 12 bases are shared with TRBD2. The read halts 3 residues ahead of the CDR3 end, with the missing end drawn from the germline J gene. From germline, CDR1 is SNHLY and CDR2 FYNNEI. The V segment lost 11 bases and the J segment 8 bases; nucleotides outside the gene matches: 13. This CDR3 region has 15 residues.